This T cell receptor beta chain was recovered during a study of blood T cell repertoires in COVID-19. Study-wide background: The United States, Italy and Spain supplied acute and convalescent COVID-19 samples. Nucleic acid was either cDNA or gDNA, and it came from T cells, B-cell-depleted T cells, or PBMCs.

Methods used by the authors: Amplification from reference gene primers served as the basis for estimated nucleated cell counts. Sequenced by immunoSEQ multiplex PCR; TCRdb stores in-frame clones only, minus some. V and J calls and clone size are as listed in that table; D and trimming were resolved from the DNA. The sample lists more than 130,000 clones, 80% to 90% occurring once. Trimming took off 5 bases at V and 9 bases at J, with 14 bases between the two ends. The CDR3 loop spans 13 amino acids. The sequence was collected from a woman in her thirties or forties with acute or convalescent COVID-19. The genes are TRBV12-3 or TRBV12-4 and TRBJ2-1, with unresolved D. Sequencing used peripheral blood. As DNA, the CDR3 is TGTGCCAGCAGTCCGCTGAGGTGGAGTGAGCAGTTCTTC. It codes for CASSPLRWSEQFF.